The rows below give T cell receptor beta chains drawn from one sample of a study of cytomegalovirus exposure and HLA in healthy donors. Produced via immunoSEQ multiplex PCR; TCRdb's table is partial and in-frame only. The data hold around 140,000 clones, with roughly 78% observed a single time. Input material: PBMCs. These receptors originate from a female donor in good health and CMV-seronegative. CDR3s include the opening cysteine and the closing phenylalanine or tryptophan. Each record gives: clone size, J gene, V gene, CDR3 length, D gene, CDR3 protein, CDR3 DNA. D genes are given only for firm matches. Part of the rows lack a size; the others show once, few, many or a class for expanded clones.

once TRBJ1-1 TRBV11-2 14 TRBD1 CASSYRGRDTEAFF TGTGCCAGCAGCTACAGGGGGCGGGACACTGAAGCTTTCTTT
NA TRBJ2-3 TRBV6-6 15 TRBD2 CASSLSGGGADTQYF TGTGCCAGCAGCCTTAGCGGGGGGGGCGCAGATACGCAGTATTTT
NA TRBJ2-1 TRBV4-1 15 TRBD2 CASSQPSGGRNEQFF TGCGCCAGCAGCCAGCCTAGCGGGGGTAGAAATGAGCAGTTCTTC
few TRBJ2-6 TRBV5-1 14 NA CASSPSSGANVLTF TGCGCCAGCAGCCCGTCCTCTGGGGCCAACGTCCTGACTTTC
NA TRBJ1-1 TRBV10-3 14 TRBD1 CAISGTGENTEAFF TGTGCCATCAGTGGGACAGGTGAAAACACTGAAGCTTTCTTT
NA TRBJ2-7 TRBV6-1 16 NA CASSVESQGLSFEQYF TGTGCCAGCAGTGTAGAATCCCAGGGATTGAGTTTCGAGCAGTACTTC
NA TRBJ1-4 TRBV9 15 TRBD1 CASSVGRDSGAKLFF TGTGCCAGCAGCGTAGGCAGGGACAGTGGTGCAAAACTGTTTTTT
few TRBJ2-7 TRBV7-2 13 NA CASSFLPYYEQYF TGTGCCAGCAGCTTCCTTCCCTACTACGAGCAGTACTTC
NA TRBJ1-2 TRBV7-2 16 NA CASSLAGGEGYYGYTF TGTGCCAGCAGCTTAGCAGGTGGGGAGGGGTACTATGGCTACACCTTC
NA TRBJ2-3 TRBV11-2 17 TRBD2 CASRQPGLAVPGDTQYF TGTGCCAGCAGACAACCGGGACTAGCGGTCCCGGGAGATACGCAGTATTTT
NA TRBJ2-7 TRBV30 12 NA CAWSRETYEQYF TGTGCCTGGAGCCGGGAGACCTACGAGCAGTACTTC
NA TRBJ2-1 TRBV4-1 16 NA CASRGGRDNPYNEQFF TGCGCCAGTAGGGGGGGGCGCGATAACCCGTACAATGAGCAGTTCTTC
NA TRBJ2-3 TRBV7-7 14 NA CASSPGGTTDTQYF TGTGCTAGCAGTCCGGGGGGCACCACAGATACGCAGTATTTT
NA TRBJ1-2 TRBV5-1 15 TRBD1 CASSLDGTGNYGYPF TGCGCCAGCAGCTTAGATGGGACAGGGAACTATGGCTACCCCTTC
NA TRBJ1-5 TRBV9 15 TRBD1 CASSGGTGYNQPQHF TGTGCCAGCAGCGGGGGGACAGGGTACAATCAGCCCCAGCATTTT
NA TRBJ1-2 TRBV7-9 13 NA CATRVGGLYGYTF TGTGCCACCAGGGTCGGCGGACTCTATGGCTACACCTTC
few TRBJ1-1 TRBV30 14 TRBD1 CAWTRDRAGTEAFF TGTGCCTGGACCCGGGACAGGGCCGGCACTGAAGCTTTCTTT
NA TRBJ1-3 TRBV19 14 NA CACQGQYSGNTIYF TGTGCCTGCCAGGGGCAATACTCTGGAAACACCATATATTTT
NA TRBJ2-7 TRBV6-5 16 TRBD1 CASSYSSTGVSYEQYF TGTGCCAGCAGTTACTCGAGCACAGGGGTCTCCTACGAGCAGTACTTC
NA TRBJ1-5 TRBV4-2 16 NA CASSQDWQGRVEPQHF TGTGCCAGCAGCCAAGATTGGCAGGGGCGCGTAGAGCCCCAGCATTTT
NA TRBJ2-7 TRBV20-1 11 TRBD1 CSALTGTVQYF TGCAGTGCCCTGACAGGGACGGTGCAGTACTTC
NA TRBJ1-5 TRBV27 15 TRBD1 CASSFSGTANQPQHF TGTGCCAGCAGTTTTTCCGGGACAGCTAATCAGCCCCAGCATTTT
few TRBJ2-3 TRBV4-2 11 NA CASSQSGTQYF TGTGCCAGCAGCCAATCCGGTACGCAGTATTTT
NA TRBJ1-2 TRBV15 13 NA CATSRGSRPGYTF TGTGCCACCAGCAGAGGGTCCAGGCCCGGCTACACCTTC
few TRBJ2-1 TRBV19 14 TRBD1 CASSRDRVYNEQFF TGTGCCAGTAGTAGGGACAGGGTTTACAATGAGCAGTTCTTC
NA TRBJ2-7 TRBV7-2 16 TRBD2 CASSFFTAGGSYEQYF TGTGCCAGCAGCTTTTTCACAGCGGGGGGGTCGTACGAGCAGTACTTC
NA TRBJ2-1 TRBV28 14 NA CASQRGSTYNEQFF TGTGCCAGCCAACGAGGGAGTACCTACAATGAGCAGTTCTTC
NA TRBJ2-7 TRBV15 16 NA CATSREGADSSYEQYF TGTGCCACCAGCAGAGAGGGTGCGGACTCTTCATACGAGCAGTACTTC
NA TRBJ1-2 TRBV28 13 TRBD1 CASSLRGRNGYTF TGTGCCAGCAGTTTAAGGGGGCGGAATGGCTACACCTTC
NA TRBJ1-6 TRBV10-3 15 TRBD1 CAISDMTGPGSPLHF TGTGCCATCAGTGATATGACAGGGCCAGGGTCACCCCTCCACTTT
NA TRBJ2-7 TRBV27 15 NA CAIQAGPQRGHEQYF TGTGCCATACAAGCGGGCCCCCAAAGGGGACACGAGCAGTACTTC
NA TRBJ1-3 TRBV5-1 15 NA CASSETVKPGNTIYF TGCGCCAGCAGCGAGACAGTGAAGCCTGGAAACACCATATATTTT
NA TRBJ1-2 TRBV28 17 NA CASSLRRNRVWNYGYTF TGTGCCAGCAGTTTAAGACGCAACAGGGTTTGGAACTATGGCTACACCTTC
NA TRBJ2-2 TRBV7-3 15 TRBD2 CASSQGLAGVGELFF TGTGCCAGCAGTCAAGGACTAGCGGGGGTCGGGGAGCTGTTTTTT
NA TRBJ1-2 TRBV14 14 NA CASSFSTATYGYTF TGTGCCAGCAGCTTCTCGACAGCTACCTATGGCTACACCTTC